What follows describes a single T cell receptor beta chain. As yet, its antigen is unknown. The sample belongs to a study of OX40 agonist ivuxolimab in advanced cancers. The wider study: Three individuals attained partial responses, comprising one hepatocellular carcinoma case and two cutaneous melanoma cases.

The repertoire was sequenced with immunoSEQ multiplex PCR; TCRdb's copy has only in-frame clones and lacks some. Of roughly 25,000 clones listed, about three quarters are singletons. Prior autoimmune disease or systemic immunosuppression barred patients. The CDR3 extends over 14 amino acids. With 5 bases removed from V and 0 bases from J, the gap between germline ends came to 10 bases. CDR1 and CDR2 (germline): LNHDA, SQIVND (reference sequence). The study's findings and limits: The antigens recognized by the expanded peripheral T cells, that is their antigen specificity, were not determined.

The clonotype comes from an adult with an advanced solid tumor such as melanoma, head and neck, liver or kidney cancer. The chain employs TRBV19 and TRBJ1-1; D gene ambiguous. Sequencing was performed on CD4+ or CD8+ T cells sorted from blood, taken in a trial of the OX40 agonist ivuxolimab. CDR3 protein: CASSVDPMNTEAFF. In nucleotides, the CDR3 is TGTGCCAGTAGTGTTGACCCCATGAACACTGAAGCTTTCTTT.